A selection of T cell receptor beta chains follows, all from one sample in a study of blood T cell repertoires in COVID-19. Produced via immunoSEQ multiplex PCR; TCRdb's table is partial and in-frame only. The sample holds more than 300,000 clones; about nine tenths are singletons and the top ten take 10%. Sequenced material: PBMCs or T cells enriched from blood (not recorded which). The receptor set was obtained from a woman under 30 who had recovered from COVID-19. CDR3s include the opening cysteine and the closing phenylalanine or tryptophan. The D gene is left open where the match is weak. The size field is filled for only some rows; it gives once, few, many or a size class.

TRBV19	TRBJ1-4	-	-	CASSIHGTANEKLFF	TGTGCCAGTAGTATTCACGGGACTGCTAATGAAAAACTGTTTTTT
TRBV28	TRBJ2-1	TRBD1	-	CASSPPTGSSYNEQFF	TGTGCCAGCAGTCCGCCGACAGGGAGCTCCTACAATGAGCAGTTCTTC
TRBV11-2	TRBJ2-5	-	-	CASSNYGGETQYF	TGTGCCAGCAGCAATTATGGGGGGGAGACCCAGTACTTC
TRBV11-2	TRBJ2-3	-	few	CASSLGQNTDTQYF	TGTGCCAGCAGCTTAGGACAAAACACAGATACGCAGTATTTT
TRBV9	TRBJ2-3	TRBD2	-	CASSVAGGNTQYF	TGTGCCAGCAGCGTAGCGGGGGGAAATACGCAGTATTTT
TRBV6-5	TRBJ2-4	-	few	CASSSSDRAF	TGTGCCAGCAGCTCCTCTGACAGAGCCTTC
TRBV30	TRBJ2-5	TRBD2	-	CACDTSGGATQLQETQYF	TGTGCCTGTGATACTAGCGGGGGGGCGACTCAGCTTCAAGAGACCCAGTACTTC
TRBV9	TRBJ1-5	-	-	CASSLTRWGDQRRNQPQHF	TGTGCCAGCAGCCTGACCCGGTGGGGAGACCAACGGCGCAATCAGCCCCAGCATTTT
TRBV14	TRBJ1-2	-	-	CASSHGRRHYEYGYTF	TGTGCCAGCAGCCATGGACGGAGGCATTATGAATATGGCTACACCTTC
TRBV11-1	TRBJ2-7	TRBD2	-	CATSEASGSGYEQYF	TGTGCCACTTCGGAGGCTAGCGGGAGTGGATACGAGCAGTACTTC
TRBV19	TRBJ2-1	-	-	CASSYSYNEQFF	TGTGCCAGTAGCTACTCCTACAATGAGCAGTTCTTC
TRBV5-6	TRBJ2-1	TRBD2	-	CASSLAFSGGLDNEQFF	TGTGCCAGCAGCTTGGCCTTCAGCGGGGGGCTGGACAATGAGCAGTTCTTC
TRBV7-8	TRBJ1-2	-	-	CASSFDSNYGYTF	TGTGCCAGCAGCTTCGACAGTAACTATGGCTACACCTTC
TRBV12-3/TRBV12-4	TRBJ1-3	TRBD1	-	CASRPGQGNTIYF	TGTGCCAGCAGGCCGGGACAGGGAAACACCATATATTTT
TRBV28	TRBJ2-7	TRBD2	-	CASSFGAAGGREQYF	TGTGCCAGCAGTTTTGGGGCAGCGGGAGGGCGCGAGCAGTACTTC
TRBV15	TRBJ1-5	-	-	CATSSWGGDQPQHF	TGTGCCACCAGCAGTTGGGGAGGGGATCAGCCCCAGCATTTT
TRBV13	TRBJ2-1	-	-	CASSPDYSNEQFF	TGTGCCAGCAGCCCCGACTACTCCAATGAGCAGTTCTTC
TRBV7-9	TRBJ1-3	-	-	CASQRVSGNTIYF	TGTGCCAGCCAACGGGTCTCTGGAAACACCATATATTTT
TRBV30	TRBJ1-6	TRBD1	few	CAWQHRDRVFSPLHF	TGTGCCTGGCAACACCGGGACAGGGTTTTTTCACCCCTCCACTTT
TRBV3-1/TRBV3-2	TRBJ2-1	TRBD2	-	CASSPRGGRNEQFF	TGTGCCAGCAGCCCCCGGGGGGGCCGCAATGAGCAGTTCTTC